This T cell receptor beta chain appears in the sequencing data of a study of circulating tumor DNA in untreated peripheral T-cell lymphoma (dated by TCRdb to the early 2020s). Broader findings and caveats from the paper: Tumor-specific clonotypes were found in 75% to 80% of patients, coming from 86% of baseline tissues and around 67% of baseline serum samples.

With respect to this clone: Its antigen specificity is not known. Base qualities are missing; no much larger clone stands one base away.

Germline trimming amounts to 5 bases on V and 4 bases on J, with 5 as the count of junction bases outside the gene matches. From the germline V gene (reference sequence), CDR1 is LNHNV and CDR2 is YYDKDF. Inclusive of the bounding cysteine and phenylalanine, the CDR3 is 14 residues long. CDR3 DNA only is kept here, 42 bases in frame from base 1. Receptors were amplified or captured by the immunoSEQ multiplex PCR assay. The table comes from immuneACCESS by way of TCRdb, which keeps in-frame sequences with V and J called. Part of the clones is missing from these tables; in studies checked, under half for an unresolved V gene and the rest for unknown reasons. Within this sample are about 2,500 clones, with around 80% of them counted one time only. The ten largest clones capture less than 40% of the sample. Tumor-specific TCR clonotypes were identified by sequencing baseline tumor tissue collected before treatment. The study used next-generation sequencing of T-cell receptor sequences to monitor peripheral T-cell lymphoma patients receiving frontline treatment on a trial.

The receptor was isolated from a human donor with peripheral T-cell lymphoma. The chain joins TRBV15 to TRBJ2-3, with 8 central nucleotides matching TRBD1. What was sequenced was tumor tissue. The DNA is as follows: TGTGCCACCAGCTCCCCAGGGGGCCCAGATACGCAGTATTTT. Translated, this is CATSSPGGPDTQYF.